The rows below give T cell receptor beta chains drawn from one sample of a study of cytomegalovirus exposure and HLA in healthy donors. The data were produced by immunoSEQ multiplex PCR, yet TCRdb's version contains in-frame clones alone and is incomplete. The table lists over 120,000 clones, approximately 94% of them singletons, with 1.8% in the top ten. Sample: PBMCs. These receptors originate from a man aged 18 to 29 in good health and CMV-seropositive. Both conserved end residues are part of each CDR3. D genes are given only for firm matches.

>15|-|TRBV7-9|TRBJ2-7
CASSLVDSGVNEQYF
TGTGCCAGCAGCTTAGTCGACAGTGGAGTGAACGAGCAGTACTTC
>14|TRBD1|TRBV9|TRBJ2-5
CASSVEDRKETQYF
TGTGCCAGCAGCGTAGAGGACAGGAAAGAGACCCAGTACTTC
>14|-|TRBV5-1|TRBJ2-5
CASSLGQVQETQYF
TGCGCCAGCAGCTTGGGACAGGTCCAAGAGACCCAGTACTTC
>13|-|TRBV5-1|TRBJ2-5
CASSLAGKETQYF
TGCGCCAGCAGCTTGGCCGGGAAAGAGACCCAGTACTTC
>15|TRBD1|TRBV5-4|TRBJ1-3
CASSRGGRGGNTIYF
TGTGCCAGCAGCCGAGGGGGCAGGGGTGGAAACACCATATATTTT
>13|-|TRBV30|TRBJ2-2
CAWVKRASGELFF
TGTGCCTGGGTCAAGCGGGCGTCCGGGGAGCTGTTTTTT
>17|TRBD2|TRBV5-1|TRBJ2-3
CASSLVLYGRDTDTQYF
TGCGCCAGCAGCTTGGTCTTATACGGGAGGGACACAGATACGCAGTATTTT
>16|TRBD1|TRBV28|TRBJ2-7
CASSLTGPYSSYEQYF
TGTGCCAGCAGTTTGACAGGGCCCTACAGCTCCTACGAGCAGTACTTC
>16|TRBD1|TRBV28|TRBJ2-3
CASSSGPGTGSDTQYF
TGTGCCAGCAGTTCCGGCCCCGGGACAGGGAGCGATACGCAGTATTTT
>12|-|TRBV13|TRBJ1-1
CASTRGAIEAFF
TGTGCCAGCACCCGGGGGGCGATTGAAGCTTTCTTT
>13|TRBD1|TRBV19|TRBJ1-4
CASSLTGDEKLFF
TGTGCCAGTAGTCTCACAGGGGATGAAAAACTGTTTTTT